These 18 T cell receptor beta chains share one sample of origin, sequenced in a study of type 1 regulatory T cells. Their antigens remain unidentified. TCRdb reprocessed the reads via MiXCR and lists one record per CDR3 protein. The sample records fewer than 70,000 distinct CDR3 sequences, 50% to 70% being singletons. The sequenced sample was cultured T cells, either the whole culture or a sorted T cell fraction (not recorded which). Specified subset: Tr1-enriched cell product generated in vitro against host alloantigens. These receptors all come from a human donor in good health.

The chain combines TRBV4-3 with TRBJ2-1; tentatively, D is TRBD1 (5 bases). Germline lookup yields CDR1 LGHNA and CDR2 YSLEER. The CDR3 runs to 15 residues. The ends were cut back, 0 bases at V and 8 bases at J, with 14 bases in the middle. CDR3 sequence reads: CASSQEGLGNDEQFF. The CDR3 nucleotides are TGCGCCAGCAGCCAAGAGGGGCTGGGAAATGATGAGCAGTTCTTC.

V is TRBV5-1 and J is TRBJ2-3; D remains ambiguous. V lost 5 bases to trimming and J lost 0 bases, with 10 bases between them. The CDR3 covers 14 residues. Per germline, CDR1 SGHRS and CDR2 YFSETQ. CDR3 amino acids: CASSPTSSTDTQYF. The CDR3 region has the DNA TGCGCCAGCAGTCCGACATCGAGCACAGATACGCAGTATTTT.

The chain couples TRBV5-5 to TRBJ2-2, with D perhaps TRBD1 (5 bases). Germline V gene lookup returns CDR1 SGHKS and CDR2 YYEKEE (reference sequence). Between the trimmed V and J ends, which lost 2 bases and 1 base, there was a span of 6 bases. This CDR3 region has 14 residues. CDR3 residues: CASSFTGNTGELFF. Written as DNA, the CDR3 is TGTGCCAGCAGCTTTACAGGGAACACCGGGGAGCTGTTTTTT.

This clonotype was observed a handful of times. This chain connects TRBV20-1 to TRBJ2-1; D not resolved. The CDR3 sequence is 10 residues long. Trimming took off 3 bases at V and 5 bases at J, with 2 bases between the two ends. Germline CDR1 DFQATT, CDR2 SNEGSKA (reference sequence). CDR3 protein: CSARDNEQFF. For the CDR3, the DNA is TGCAGTGCTAGGGACAATGAGCAGTTCTTC.

The genes are TRBV12-3 or TRBV12-4 and TRBJ1-6; D possibly corresponds to TRBD1 (6 bases). V was pared by 6 bases and J by 2 bases, with 14 bases between. This CDR3 has 16 residues. CDR3 loop: CASRKTGDTYNSPLHF. DNA for the CDR3: TGTGCCAGCAGAAAAACCGGGGACACCTATAATTCACCCCTCCACTTT.

CDR3 amino acids: CASSLDGTGGGTEAFF. In DNA, the CDR3 is TGCGCCAGCAGCTTGGATGGGACAGGGGGAGGCACTGAAGCTTTCTTT. The chain couples TRBV5-1 to TRBJ1-1; 11 positions match TRBD1. The CDR3 consists of 16 residues. V shed 0 bases and J 4 bases; nucleotides not matched to a gene: 5. The germline V gene encodes CDR1 SGHRS and CDR2 YFSETQ.

V and J are TRBV20-1 and TRBJ2-1, with 9 bases that match TRBD2. The CDR3 sequence is 17 residues long. Germline loops: CDR1 DFQATT, CDR2 SNEGSKA (reference sequence). V shed 0 bases and J 3 bases; nucleotides not matched to a gene: 9. DNA for the CDR3: TGCAGTGCTAGAGATTTTCTATCTAGCGGGGTCTACAATGAGCAGTTCTTC. Translation gives CSARDFLSSGVYNEQFF.

The genes are TRBV7-2 and TRBJ2-3; 8 nucleotides align to TRBD1. The germline CDR1 and CDR2 sequences are SGHTA and FQGNSA. This CDR3 has 15 amino acids. The V segment lost 2 bases and the J segment 6 bases; nucleotides outside the gene matches: 7. Written as DNA, the CDR3 is TGTGCCAGCAGCTTATTTGACAGGGGAGTTGATACGCAGTATTTT. Translation gives CASSLFDRGVDTQYF.

The V gene is TRBV28, the J gene TRBJ2-1; 11 bases map to TRBD2. Germline V gene sequence: CDR1 MDHEN, CDR2 SYDVKM. After removal of 11 bases from V and 7 bases from J, the junction contained 10 bases not matched to a gene. The CDR3 is made up of 14 amino acids. The CDR3 DNA reads TGTGCCTCCCTGACTAGCGGGATTTGGAATGAGCAGTTCTTC. This codes for CASLTSGIWNEQFF.

This clonotype was counted only a few times. This rearrangement joins TRBV12-3 or TRBV12-4 to TRBJ2-7; TRBD1 might be the D (6 bases). This CDR3 has 18 amino acids. V was shortened by 6 bases and J by 0 bases, with 24 bases between the two germline ends. The CDR3 nucleotides are TGTGCCAGCAGGCAAACCGCTACAGGGCTCCAGAGCTCCTACGAGCAGTACTTC. Protein sequence: CASRQTATGLQSSYEQYF.

The chain is built from TRBV18 and TRBJ1-1, with D unresolved. The CDR3 covers 13 residues. The germline gives CDR1 KGHSH, CDR2 LQKENI. V lost 2 bases, J lost 8 bases, and 12 bases lay in between. Here the CDR3 reads CASSPSSGVEAFF. CDR3 DNA: TGTGCCAGCTCACCATCTTCTGGTGTAGAAGCTTTCTTT.

The chain links TRBV3-1 to TRBJ1-1, with no clear D. Trimming took 2 bases from V and 7 from J, leaving 5 bases between them. Germline CDR1 LGHDT, CDR2 YNNKEL (reference sequence). The CDR3 covers 11 residues. The CDR3: CASSQQNEAFF. The CDR3, as DNA: TGTGCCAGCAGCCAACAGAATGAAGCTTTCTTT.

The rearrangement links TRBV10-1 to TRBJ2-3, with TRBD2 identical over 8 bases. The ends lost 2 bases at V and 3 bases at J; junction bases unmatched: 22. The V gene's germline CDR1 is WNHNN and CDR2 SYGVQD (reference sequence). This CDR3 is 21 amino acids long. CDR3 sequence (DNA): TGCGCCAGCAGTGAGAGCGGGAGTCCGCGGGATACGTCTTTTGAGACAGATACGCAGTATTTT. Translated, it gives CASSESGSPRDTSFETDTQYF.

The chain combines TRBV20-1 with TRBJ2-1; 14 bases are shared with TRBD2. Per germline, CDR1 DFQATT and CDR2 SNEGSKA (reference sequence). The CDR3 extends over 16 amino acids. After removal of 0 bases from V and 8 bases from J, the junction contained 6 bases not matched to a gene. Here the CDR3 DNA reads TGCAGTGCTAGAGATCCGGGACTAGCGGGAGTCTATGAGCAGTTCTTC. This gives the protein CSARDPGLAGVYEQFF.

The chain couples TRBV6-2 or TRBV6-3 to TRBJ2-1; TRBD2 matches at 12 bases. The CDR3 extends over 16 amino acids. Unmatched junction bases numbered 7, after V lost 6 bases and J lost 4 bases. Germline assignment: CDR1 MNHEY and CDR2 SVGEGT. The CDR3 protein is CASRPLAGGLYNEQFF. The CDR3 nucleotides are TGTGCCAGCAGACCCCTAGCGGGAGGGCTTTACAATGAGCAGTTCTTC.

The chain joins TRBV5-1 to TRBJ2-3, with no clear D. V shed 0 bases and J shed 4 bases, with 3 bases lying between them. The CDR3 consists of 12 residues. Germline lookup yields CDR1 SGHRS and CDR2 YFSETQ. The CDR3 here is CASSLGSDTQYF. CDR3 sequence (DNA): TGCGCCAGCAGCTTGGGATCAGATACGCAGTATTTT. Full variable domain (remainder filled in from reference TRBV5-1 and TRBJ2-3): KAGVTQTPRYLIKTRGQQVTLSCSPISGHRSVSWYQQTPGQGLQFLFEYFSETQRNKGNFPGRFSGRQFSNSRSEMNVSTLELGDSALYLCASSLGSDTQYFGPGTRLTVL.

The J gene is TRBJ2-6, the V gene TRBV20-1, with 9 positions matching TRBD1. J was trimmed by 1 base and V by 1 base; bases with no gene match: 8. Per germline, CDR1 DFQATT and CDR2 SNEGSKA (reference sequence). The CDR3 consists of 18 residues. This chain's CDR3 is CSARGQTGGVSGANVLTF. In DNA, the CDR3 is TGCAGTGCTAGAGGCCAGACAGGGGGTGTTTCTGGGGCCAACGTCCTGACTTTC.

This clonotype has only a few counts. The rearrangement joins TRBV6-1 to TRBJ1-2; D not resolved. CDR1 MNHNS and CDR2 SASEGT come from the germline V gene. V was pared by 0 bases and J by 5 bases, with 13 bases between. The CDR3 extends over 15 amino acids. The CDR3 region has the DNA TGTGCCAGCAGTGAAGCGCGACTATGGTATTATGGCTACACCTTC. This sequence encodes CASSEARLWYYGYTF.